Sequencing of this T cell receptor beta chain was carried out in a study of vaccination and CD4 T cells after COVID-19. On this clonotype itself: Its cognate antigen is unknown.

Time point here: late sampling 161 to 241 days after vaccination in a few convalescent patients. Treatment indicated: approximately 11-day PBMC culture with coronavirus spike peptide pools or control peptides (ViraFEST assay). The assay that was used to sequence DNA from cultured CD4+ T cells was the Oncomine TCR Beta short-read assay. TCRdb re-called the PCR reads through MiXCR, storing one row per CDR3 protein. Seen here are more than 20,000 distinct CDR3 sequences, approximately 32% observed once, and the top ten hold approximately 10%. Study-wide findings and caveats: Spike mono-reactive clones accounted for 304 of the 307 vaccine-specific clones found in convalescent patients.

The V end was cut by 5 bases, the J end by 6 bases, with 18 bases between. The CDR3 runs 15 residues. Per germline, CDR1 LNHDA and CDR2 SQIVND (reference sequence). The specimen comprised CD4+ T cells from blood, cultured in vitro, sampled about 7 months after SARS-CoV-2 vaccination. The sequence derives from a human donor who had recovered from COVID-19. The chain has TRBV19 and TRBJ2-3; D possibly uses TRBD1 or TRBD2 (5 bases each). For the CDR3, the DNA is TGTGCCAGTAGTCCTCATAGTACGGGACGGGATACGCAGTATTTT. It encodes CASSPHSTGRDTQYF.